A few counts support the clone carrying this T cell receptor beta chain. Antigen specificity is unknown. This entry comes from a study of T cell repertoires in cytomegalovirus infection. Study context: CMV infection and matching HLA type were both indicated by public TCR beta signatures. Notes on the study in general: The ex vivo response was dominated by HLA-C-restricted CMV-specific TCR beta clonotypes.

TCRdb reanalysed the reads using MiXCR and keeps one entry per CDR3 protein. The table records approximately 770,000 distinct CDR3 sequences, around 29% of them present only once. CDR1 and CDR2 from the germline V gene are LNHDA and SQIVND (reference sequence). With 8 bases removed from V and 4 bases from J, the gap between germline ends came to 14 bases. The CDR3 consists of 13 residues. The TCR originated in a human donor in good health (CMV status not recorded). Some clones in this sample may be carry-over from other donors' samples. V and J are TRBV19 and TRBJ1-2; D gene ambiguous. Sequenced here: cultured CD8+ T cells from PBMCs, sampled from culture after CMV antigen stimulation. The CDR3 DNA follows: TGTGCCAGTTCCCCTGGTCCTTCCTATGGCTACACCTTC. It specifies CASSPGPSYGYTF.